The 5 T cell receptor beta chains given below trace back to one sample, sequenced in a study of cytomegalovirus exposure and HLA in healthy donors. Amplification used 60 Vbeta primers and 13 Jbeta primers. The protocol was immunoSEQ multiplex PCR, while the TCRdb copy is restricted to in-frame clones and leaves out a portion. The data contain over 130,000 clones, about four fifths of them singletons. Sequences were obtained from PBMCs. The receptors derive from a human donor in good health.

Comment on this clone: The sample has other DNA sequences that encode this CDR3 too. The DNA of the CDR3 is TGTGCCAGCAGCTTAGCGGGGGACTCCTACGAGCAGTACTTC. Protein: CASSLAGDSYEQYF. The rearrangement links TRBV5-4 to TRBJ2-7; 8 bases match TRBD2. The CDR3 length is 14 residues. Germline trimming cut 2 bases from V and 0 bases from J; bases unmatched to any gene: 1. In germline, CDR1 is SGHNT, CDR2 YYREEE (reference sequence). Using reference TRBV5-4 and TRBJ2-7 for the parts outside the CDR3, the full variable domain is ETGVTQSPTHLIKTRGQQVTLRCSSQSGHNTVSWYQQALGQGPQFIFQYYREEENGRGNFPPRFSGLQFPNYSSELNVNALELDDSALYLCASSLAGDSYEQYFGPGTRLTVT.

V is TRBV10-3 and J is TRBJ2-1; TRBD2 aligns across 10 bases. The germline V gene has CDR1 ENHRY and CDR2 SYGVKD. The CDR3 length is 16 residues. After removal of 8 bases from V and 3 bases from J, the junction contained 10 bases not matched to a gene. The CDR3 nucleotides are TGTGCCATCCAGGGGAGGTGGACTAGCGGCTACAATGAGCAGTTCTTC. Translation gives CAIQGRWTSGYNEQFF.

The rearrangement links TRBV5-6 to TRBJ2-3; possibly TRBD1 for D (6 bases). V gave up 0 bases and J gave up 1 base, with 9 bases separating them. CDR3 size: 15 residues. From germline, CDR1 is SGHDT and CDR2 YYEEEE. As DNA, the CDR3 is TGTGCCAGCAGCTTGGACTGGGGGCGCACAGATACGCAGTATTTT. Translating gives CASSLDWGRTDTQYF.

This chain links TRBV6-6 with TRBJ2-3; TRBD2 matches at 9 bases. V lost 4 bases to trimming and J lost 7 bases; unmatched junction nucleotides: 6. CDR3 length: 14 amino acids. Germline loops: CDR1 MNHNY, CDR2 SVGAGI (reference sequence). CDR3 loop: CASSLGLARNTQYF. The CDR3, as DNA: TGTGCCAGCAGTTTGGGACTAGCACGAAATACGCAGTATTTT.

This clone was seen only once. This chain connects TRBV27 to TRBJ2-3; no reliable D call. Trimming left V 0 bases short and J 6 bases short, with 4 bases between. This CDR3 spans 12 amino acids. Germline values: CDR1 MNHEY, CDR2 SMNVEV (reference sequence). CDR3 region: CASSLSSDTQYF. Written as DNA, the CDR3 is TGTGCCAGCAGTTTATCTTCGGATACGCAGTATTTT.